This T cell receptor (beta chain) is drawn from a study of OX40 agonist ivuxolimab in advanced cancers. Background for the entire study: Ivuxolimab, which targeted the costimulatory receptor OX40 (CD134), was an agonistic, fully human IgG2 monoclonal antibody. Intravenous ivuxolimab was administered to patients every 2 weeks at six dose levels: 0.01, 0.1, 0.3, 1.5, 3 and 10 mg/kg. Among the approximately 50 dose-escalation patients, about 20 had hepatocellular carcinoma, about 15 melanoma, 9 renal cell carcinoma and 9 head and neck cancer. Prior anti-PD-1, anti-PD-L1 or anti-CTLA-4 therapy was permitted, and about two fifths of dose-escalation patients had received checkpoint inhibitors. Partial responses were achieved by three dose-escalation patients, of whom one had hepatocellular carcinoma and two had cutaneous melanoma. The point of sequencing TCRbeta in the periphery was to test whether ivuxolimab changed TCR sequence diversity and drove clonal T-cell expansion. The paper describes the monotherapy dose-escalation part (N ≈ 49 patients) of the phase I trial of ivuxolimab. In the dose-escalation cohort, roughly 80% of patients were male, and the mean age was roughly 60 years, with a range of roughly 23 to 85. Overall study outcomes, separate from this receptor: Low levels of normalized T-cell clonal expansion were also shown by some nonresponding patients. Partial responders in the 0.1-3.0 mg/kg groups had among the lowest normalized peripheral clonal expansion, especially among CD8+ T cells. After ivuxolimab, CD8+ T cells had more expanded clones than CD4+ T cells on average. At doses of 0.1 to 3.0 mg/kg, clonal expansion of both CD4+ and CD8+ blood T cells was observed from baseline to week 6. Which antigens the clonally expanded peripheral T cells were specific for was not determined.

This clone is classified as medium-sized (0.01 to 0.1%). Its antigen remains undetermined. One base away there is no much larger clone; base qualities are not given. V trim: 5 bases; J trim: 3 bases; unmatched bases: 6. The CDR3 covers 16 residues, taking in both the cysteine and the phenylalanine. Only CDR3 DNA is held: 48 bases, read in frame from base 1. CDR1 and CDR2 are read off the germline V gene as MDHEN and SYDVKM. The trial excluded patients who had a history of autoimmune disease or who were on systemic immunosuppression. Peripheral blood for TCR sequencing was collected from all dose cohorts at baseline, on cycle 4 day 1, and on cycle 7 day 1. The samples were taken from a phase I, first-in-human, multicenter, open-label dose-escalation trial of ivuxolimab. Adults with locally advanced or metastatic melanoma, renal cell, hepatocellular, or head and neck squamous cell carcinoma were enrolled in the trial. Before TCR sequencing, CD4+ T cells and CD8+ T cells from peripheral blood were sorted into separate populations.

Genomic DNA was isolated from the sorted cells so that the TCRbeta CDR3 region could be sequenced. The immunoSEQ Assay was used for sequencing of TCRbeta CDR3 regions. The table was pulled from immuneACCESS by TCRdb, which kept in-frame rearrangements only. Such tables lose some clones; where checked, under half of the loss comes from unresolved V genes, and the rest has no known cause. In this sample the table shows 21,000 or so clones, just over 85% of which occur a single time. The ten top clones hold 20% to 25% of the sample. The chain employs TRBV28 and TRBJ1-6, with TRBD1 identical over 8 junction bases. The sequence came from an adult with an advanced solid tumor such as melanoma, head and neck, liver or kidney cancer. This material consisted of CD4+ or CD8+ T cells sorted from blood, taken in a trial of the OX40 agonist ivuxolimab. The CDR3 amino acid sequence is: CASSPSGGLYNSPLHF. The DNA reads as follows: TGTGCCAGCAGTCCCTCAGGGGGCCTCTATAATTCACCCCTCCACTTT.